This TCR beta chain stems from a study of CD8+CD57+ T cells in acquired aplastic anemia. Study in general: Each DNA sample taken from sorted CD4+ and CD8+ cells came to about 3.4 ug on average.

Details on this clonotype: Its antigen is currently unknown.

Investigators profiled TCR beta VDJ and CDR3 from genomic DNA template. TCRdb ran MiXCR on the reads and lists one entry per CDR3 protein. The sample holds 200,000 to 300,000 distinct CDR3 sequences, 82% seen once. Findings of the study overall: CD8+ Simpson's diversity did not differ significantly between patients and controls.

Patients who underwent sequencing had shown CD8+CD57+ cell expansion by flow cytometry. By the time of blood sampling, patients had still received no therapy. The receptor was isolated from a human donor with aplastic anemia. The sample taken for sequencing was sorted CD4+, CD8+, or CD8+CD57+ T cells (not recorded which) from PBMCs.

The CDR3 DNA is TGTGCCAGCGACTTTCGGGACACTGAAGCTTTCTTT. This codes for CASDFRDTEAFF. The chain has TRBV7-2 and TRBJ1-1; D gene ambiguous. There are 12 residues in the CDR3. The V end lost 8 bases, the J end lost 3 bases, and 10 bases lay between the germline ends. CDR1 and CDR2 (germline): SGHTA, FQGNSA.